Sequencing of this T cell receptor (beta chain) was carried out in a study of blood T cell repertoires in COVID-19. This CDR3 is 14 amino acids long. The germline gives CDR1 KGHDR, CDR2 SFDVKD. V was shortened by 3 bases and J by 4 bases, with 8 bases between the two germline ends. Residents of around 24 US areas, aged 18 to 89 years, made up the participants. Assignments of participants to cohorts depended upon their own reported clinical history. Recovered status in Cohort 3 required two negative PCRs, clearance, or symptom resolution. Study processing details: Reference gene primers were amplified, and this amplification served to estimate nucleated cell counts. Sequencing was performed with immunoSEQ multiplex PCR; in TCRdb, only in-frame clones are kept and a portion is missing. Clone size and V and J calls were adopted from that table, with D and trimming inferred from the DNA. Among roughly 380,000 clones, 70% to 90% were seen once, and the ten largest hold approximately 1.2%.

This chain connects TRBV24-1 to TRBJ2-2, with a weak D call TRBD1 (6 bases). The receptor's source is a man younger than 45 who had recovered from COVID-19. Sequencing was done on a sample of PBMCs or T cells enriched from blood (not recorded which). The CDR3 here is CATSDPDSTGELFF. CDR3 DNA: TGTGCCACCAGTGATCCGGACAGCACCGGGGAGCTGTTTTTT.